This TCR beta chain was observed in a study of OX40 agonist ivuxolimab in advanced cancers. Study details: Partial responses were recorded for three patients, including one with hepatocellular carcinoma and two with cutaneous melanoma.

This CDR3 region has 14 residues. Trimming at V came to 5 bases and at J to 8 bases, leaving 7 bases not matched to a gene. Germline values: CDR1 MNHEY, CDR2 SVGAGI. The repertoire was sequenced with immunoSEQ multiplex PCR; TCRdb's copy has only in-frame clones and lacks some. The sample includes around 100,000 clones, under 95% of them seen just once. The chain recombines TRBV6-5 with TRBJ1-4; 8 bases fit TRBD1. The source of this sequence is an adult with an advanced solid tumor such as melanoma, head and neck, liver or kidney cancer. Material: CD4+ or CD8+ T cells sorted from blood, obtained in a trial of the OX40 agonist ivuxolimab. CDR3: CASSKGQAYEKLFF. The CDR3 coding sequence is TGTGCCAGCAGTAAGGGACAGGCGTACGAAAAACTGTTTTTT.